Listed below are T cell receptor beta chains from one sample, sequenced in a study of blood T cells in healthy people across ages. TCRdb re-called the 5' RACE reads through MiXCR, storing one row per CDR3 protein. The data contain fewer than 700,000 distinct CDR3 sequences, under 55% of them seen just once; the ten biggest clones take up about 26%. Sequencing was done on a sample of blood. These receptor sequences come from an elderly man in good health. Each CDR3 is given with its conserved first and last residue. Each record gives: CDR3 protein, CDR3 DNA, D gene, J gene, V gene, clone size. The D gene is left open where the match is weak. Only some rows state a clone size, as once, few, many or a class for expanded clones.

CDR3: CSVVTYEQYF
DNA: TGCAGCGTTGTAACGTACGAGCAGTACTTC
D: .
J: TRBJ2-7
V: TRBV29-1
size: once

CDR3: CSVEDLEGLEMYYGYTF
DNA: TGCAGCGTTGAAGATCTGGAGGGGTTAGAAATGTACTATGGCTACACCTTC
D: .
J: TRBJ1-2
V: TRBV29-1
size: .

CDR3: CASSSRTDYNEQFF
DNA: TGTGCCAGCAGCTCTCGGACAGACTACAATGAGCAGTTCTTC
D: .
J: TRBJ2-1
V: TRBV7-9
size: .

CDR3: CSVEAGGGNEQFF
DNA: TGCAGCGTTGAAGCGGGTGGGGGAAATGAGCAGTTCTTC
D: .
J: TRBJ2-1
V: TRBV29-1
size: few

CDR3: CASSQDYSLKYGYTF
DNA: TGCGCCAGCAGCCAAGATTACAGTCTTAAGTATGGCTACACCTTC
D: .
J: TRBJ1-2
V: TRBV4-3
size: .

CDR3: CSGKRASTDTQYF
DNA: TGCAGCGGAAAGCGGGCCAGCACAGATACGCAGTATTTT
D: .
J: TRBJ2-3
V: TRBV20-1
size: few

CDR3: CSTRTGLNSGELFF
DNA: TGCAGCACGAGGACTGGATTGAACAGCGGGGAGCTGTTTTTT
D: .
J: TRBJ2-2
V: TRBV29-1
size: many

CDR3: CASTSTEGNYNEQFF
DNA: TGTGCCAGTACTTCAACGGAGGGTAACTACAATGAGCAGTTCTTC
D: .
J: TRBJ2-1
V: TRBV12-3/TRBV12-4
size: .

CDR3: CSAKDRGRTDTQYF
DNA: TGCAGTGCCAAAGACAGGGGGCGAACAGATACGCAGTATTTT
D: TRBD1
J: TRBJ2-3
V: TRBV20-1
size: .

CDR3: CASSYRGSRSYEQYF
DNA: TGCGCCAGCAGCTACAGGGGTTCCAGATCTTACGAGCAGTACTTC
D: TRBD1
J: TRBJ2-7
V: TRBV5-1
size: .

CDR3: CASSVAVGNEQFF
DNA: TGCGCCAGCAGCGTGGCCGTTGGCAATGAGCAGTTCTTC
D: .
J: TRBJ2-1
V: TRBV5-1
size: .

CDR3: CASGRTGGSGANVLTF
DNA: TGTGCCAGCGGTCGCACAGGGGGCTCTGGGGCCAACGTCCTGACTTTC
D: TRBD1
J: TRBJ2-6
V: TRBV6-5
size: many

CDR3: CAAGRAQVGAFF
DNA: TGTGCCGCGGGGAGGGCCCAAGTGGGGGCTTTCTTT
D: .
J: TRBJ1-1
V: TRBV6-6
size: .

CDR3: CASSLAGGVGNEQFF
DNA: TGCGCCAGCAGCTTGGCCGGGGGAGTCGGCAATGAGCAGTTCTTC
D: .
J: TRBJ2-1
V: TRBV5-1
size: .

CDR3: CASGTGGFEQYF
DNA: TGTGCCAGCGGGACAGGGGGCTTCGAGCAGTACTTC
D: TRBD1
J: TRBJ2-7
V: TRBV28
size: once

CDR3: CASSLRGTSYNEQFF
DNA: TGTGCCAGCAGCCTCCGAGGAACTTCTTACAATGAGCAGTTCTTC
D: .
J: TRBJ2-1
V: TRBV7-9
size: .

CDR3: CASSPTVAGEQYF
DNA: TGTGCCAGCTCACCGACAGTTGCGGGGGAGCAGTACTTC
D: .
J: TRBJ2-7
V: TRBV18
size: .

CDR3: CTIRTSGYEQYF
DNA: TGTACCATCAGGACTAGCGGCTACGAGCAGTACTTC
D: TRBD2
J: TRBJ2-7
V: TRBV10-3
size: .